Listed below are T cell receptor beta chains from one sample, sequenced in a study of siplizumab effects on memory and regulatory T cells. The table came from immunoSEQ multiplex PCR; TCRdb's copy has only in-frame clones and leaves some out. The sample gives approximately 100,000 clones, 80% to 95% of which show up once; 9.5% to 15% is in the top ten. What was sequenced was non-Treg CD4+ T cells sorted from blood. The receptors come from a human donor in good health. Each CDR3 is given without its conserved first and last residue. The listing skips clone size in some rows; elsewhere it reads once, few, many or a size class.

v_gene	abundance	j_gene	CDR3aa
TRBV7-2	NA	TRBJ2-3	ASSPGQARDTQY
TRBV11-1	NA	TRBJ2-5	ASSLNIVGPSVDQY
TRBV7-8	NA	TRBJ2-5	ASSLGGEETQY
TRBV4-1	NA	TRBJ2-2	ASSQDRGSGELF
TRBV11-2	NA	TRBJ1-4	ASQRQGGEKLF
TRBV30	once	TRBJ2-3	AWRPRPGSGTDTQY
TRBV5-5	NA	TRBJ1-3	ASSPQPAGNTIY
TRBV6-4	NA	TRBJ2-3	ASSDVAGSTDTQY
TRBV7-7	NA	TRBJ2-5	ASQGKETQY
TRBV5-5	NA	TRBJ1-6	ASSRDRDSYNSPLH
TRBV7-8	NA	TRBJ2-3	ASSWTSGISDTQY
TRBV18	NA	TRBJ2-7	ASSPRRGYDEQY
TRBV18	NA	TRBJ2-1	ASSPTSGRRNEQF
TRBV4-3	NA	TRBJ2-6	ASSFTHRSGANVLT
TRBV5-1	NA	TRBJ2-7	ASSLAGQSYEQY
TRBV27	few	TRBJ1-2	ASSPLGDYGYT
TRBV19	NA	TRBJ1-6	ASTGGGYNSPLH
TRBV11-2	NA	TRBJ2-7	ASSREQSSYEQY
TRBV5-6	NA	TRBJ1-1	ASSPVGQANTEAF
TRBV5-1	NA	TRBJ2-1	ASSLDRSSYNEQF
TRBV28	NA	TRBJ2-4	ASSSGTGPSLAKNIQY
TRBV5-1	NA	TRBJ1-1	ASASRTPTEAF
TRBV6-6	NA	TRBJ1-2	ASSYVKGYT
TRBV9	NA	TRBJ2-3	ASSVGAGTSTDTQY
TRBV10-2	NA	TRBJ1-5	ASSRQISPNSNQPQH
TRBV30	NA	TRBJ1-1	AGRGGNTEAF
TRBV4-1	once	TRBJ2-1	ASRRLAGAYNEQF
TRBV29-1	NA	TRBJ2-7	SVETSDLYEQY
TRBV19	NA	TRBJ1-4	ASSMVRGTNEKLF
TRBV9	NA	TRBJ1-5	ASSRQGASNQPQH
TRBV28	NA	TRBJ2-7	ASSWGPGWAAYEQY
TRBV9	NA	TRBJ2-3	ASSVGERAADTQY
TRBV6-5	NA	TRBJ2-5	ASSNTAGAQY
TRBV5-4	NA	TRBJ2-5	ASSLEAGQETQY
TRBV7-9	NA	TRBJ2-6	ASSLGISGANVLT
TRBV2	NA	TRBJ2-7	ASSLGSQTYEQY
TRBV4-2	NA	TRBJ1-3	ASSQQTGSSGNTIY
TRBV25-1	NA	TRBJ2-3	ASSESKWGLASKDTQY
TRBV7-6	NA	TRBJ2-1	ASSLGSAQRASYNEQF
TRBV7-2	once	TRBJ2-3	ASSLRFEKGSTDTQY
TRBV5-6	NA	TRBJ2-7	ASSRAGVIGEQY
TRBV14	NA	TRBJ1-2	ASSPDRVAGYT
TRBV29-1	NA	TRBJ2-7	SVDGPPPYEQY
TRBV6-6	NA	TRBJ2-1	ASSLGTGVDEQF
TRBV23-1	few	TRBJ1-2	ASSQDSGHRYYGYT
TRBV6-1	NA	TRBJ2-1	ASSESVAGLGNEQF
TRBV7-3	NA	TRBJ1-1	ASSLNPGMNTEAF
TRBV27	NA	TRBJ1-5	ASSFAGGGNQPQH
TRBV15	NA	TRBJ1-5	ATSRGQQGIQPQH
TRBV5-1	once	TRBJ2-5	ASSSGTSLETQY
TRBV5-1	once	TRBJ2-3	ASSGTSGSTDTQY
TRBV29-1	NA	TRBJ2-1	SVGRVSYNEQF
TRBV11-2	NA	TRBJ2-3	ASSLLGLHTDTQY
TRBV5-1	NA	TRBJ2-2	ASSLGQNTGELF
TRBV5-6	NA	TRBJ1-4	ASSLGDFAGGGEKLF
TRBV7-8	NA	TRBJ2-7	ASSLIPFRSYEQY
TRBV6-1	NA	TRBJ1-2	ASSDGGYGYT
TRBV6-5	NA	TRBJ2-3	ASSQAADTQY